A selection of T cell receptor beta chains follows, all from one sample in a study of brain T cells in children with intractable seizures. Clones were sequenced by immunoSEQ multiplex PCR, and TCRdb holds only the in-frame ones, with some missing. The sample lists about 340,000 clones; over 90% were seen once. Sequencing used peripheral blood, obtained 4 to 5 months after surgery. The origin of the receptors is a boy in the first two years of life with tuberous sclerosis and intractable seizures. CDR3s include the opening cysteine and the closing phenylalanine or tryptophan. Each record gives: J gene, V gene, D gene, clone size, CDR3 DNA, CDR3 protein. A D gene is named only where the DNA matches it firmly. The size of a clone is reported for some rows only, either as once, few or many, or as a class for expanded clones.

>TRBJ2-7|TRBV10-3|NA|NA
TGTGCCATCAGTGAGTCGCACAACTCCTACGAGCAGTACTTC
CAISESHNSYEQYF
>TRBJ1-5|TRBV5-6|NA|once
TGTGCCAGCAGCTTAAGAGGCGGGGGCAATCAGCCCCAGCATTTT
CASSLRGGGNQPQHF
>TRBJ1-1|TRBV6-5|NA|NA
TGTGCCAGCAGTACAGGGAGGCTAACTGAAGCTTTCTTT
CASSTGRLTEAFF
>TRBJ2-1|TRBV23-1|NA|NA
TGCGCCAGCAGCCTGGGGGGGCAGAAAAAGTTCTTC
CASSLGGQKKFF
>TRBJ1-2|TRBV11-1|NA|NA
TGTGCCAGCAGCTTAGGAACAGAAAACTATGGCTACACCTTC
CASSLGTENYGYTF
>TRBJ1-2|TRBV19|NA|once
TGTGCCAGTATCCCCGCGGACGGAAGGGGACATCCTAACTATGGCTACACCTTC
CASIPADGRGHPNYGYTF
>TRBJ1-2|TRBV3-1/TRBV3-2|TRBD1|NA
TGTGCCAGCAGCGCTAGGGGGCCGGGGTATGGCTACACCTTC
CASSARGPGYGYTF
>TRBJ2-3|TRBV5-6|NA|NA
TGTGCCAGCAGCTTGGTCGATTTACCAGATACGCAGTATTTT
CASSLVDLPDTQYF
>TRBJ2-5|TRBV9|TRBD1|NA
TGTGCCAGCAGCGCCCCGGGACAGGGGTTGGGCAGGGAGACCCAGTACTTC
CASSAPGQGLGRETQYF
>TRBJ2-3|TRBV11-2|TRBD2|NA
TGTGCCAGCAGCTTCTCGGGACTAGCTGCAGATACGCAGTATTTT
CASSFSGLAADTQYF
>TRBJ2-3|TRBV3-1/TRBV3-2|NA|NA
TGTGCCAGCAGCCCCCACCTGGGGACACTCACAGATACGCAGTATTTT
CASSPHLGTLTDTQYF
>TRBJ2-3|TRBV30|TRBD1|NA
TGTGCCTGGAGTGAGGGACAGTCTACAGATACGCAGTATTTT
CAWSEGQSTDTQYF
>TRBJ1-2|TRBV18|NA|NA
TGTGCCAGCTCACCAAGTGAGGGACCCCTTGGCTACACCTTC
CASSPSEGPLGYTF
>TRBJ2-5|TRBV5-8|NA|once
TGTGCCAGCAGCTTAGACAGGCCCCAGTACTTC
CASSLDRPQYF
>TRBJ2-2|TRBV5-4|TRBD2|NA
TGTGCCAGCAGCTCCCGAGGGGTGGCGGGGGGGTCCCGAACCGGGGAGCTGTTTTTT
CASSSRGVAGGSRTGELFF
>TRBJ2-3|TRBV6-5|NA|once
TGTGCCAGCGGGGGGGCAGGGGGGACAGATACGCAGTATTTT
CASGGAGGTDTQYF
>TRBJ1-1|TRBV5-1|TRBD1|NA
TGCGCCAGCAGCCTCCGGGACAGTGGGACTGAAGCTTTCTTT
CASSLRDSGTEAFF
>TRBJ2-5|TRBV7-3|NA|NA
TGTGCCAGCAGCCAAGACGGAGTGAGGGGGGAGACCCAGTACTTC
CASSQDGVRGETQYF
>TRBJ2-3|TRBV27|NA|NA
TGTGCCAGCAGTTCTCTACAGGGCGGCACAGATACGCAGTATTTT
CASSSLQGGTDTQYF
>TRBJ2-3|TRBV2|NA|NA
TGTGCCAGCAGTGAAGAGGCAGGGAGACGGGATACGCAGTATTTT
CASSEEAGRRDTQYF
>TRBJ1-3|TRBV10-3|NA|NA
TGTGCCATCAGTGAAGAGGGACCGAACACCATATATTTT
CAISEEGPNTIYF
>TRBJ1-5|TRBV28|NA|NA
TGTGCCAGCAGTGCCCGGATGGGCAATCAGCCCCAGCATTTT
CASSARMGNQPQHF
>TRBJ2-3|TRBV18|NA|NA
TGTGCCAGCTCACCACCTGCGGTCGATACGCAGTATTTT
CASSPPAVDTQYF
>TRBJ1-3|TRBV19|TRBD1|NA
TGTGCCGCCGGGTGGACAGGGTTTGGAAACACCATATATTTT
CAAGWTGFGNTIYF
>TRBJ2-1|TRBV5-1|TRBD2|NA
TGCGCCAGCAGCTTGGGACTAGCGGGGGAGAGCTCCTACAATGAGCAGTTCTTC
CASSLGLAGESSYNEQFF
>TRBJ2-2|TRBV28|TRBD1|NA
TGTGCCAGCAGTCTCACGACAGGGCCCCTGGACTACACCGGGGAGCTGTTTTTT
CASSLTTGPLDYTGELFF
>TRBJ2-2|TRBV2|NA|once
TGTGCCAGCAGCGAACAGAGTAAGGGGACCGGGGAGCTGTTTTTT
CASSEQSKGTGELFF
>TRBJ2-3|TRBV7-3|NA|NA
TGTGCCAGCAGCTCGGGTCAGGGAACGACAGATACGCAGTATTTT
CASSSGQGTTDTQYF
>TRBJ2-1|TRBV29-1|TRBD2|NA
TGCAGCGTTGGAGCTAGCGGGGACCTGTCCTACAATGAGCAGTTCTTC
CSVGASGDLSYNEQFF
>TRBJ1-1|TRBV7-9|NA|NA
TGTGCCAGCAGCTTAGCGGGAGGGCGTGAAGCTTTCTTT
CASSLAGGREAFF
>TRBJ2-2|TRBV29-1|NA|NA
TGCAGCGTTGAGAGGGACACCGGGGAGCTGTTTTTT
CSVERDTGELFF
>TRBJ2-1|TRBV29-1|TRBD1|NA
TGCAGCGTTGAAGTGACAGGGTTCTACAATGAGCAGTTCTTC
CSVEVTGFYNEQFF
>TRBJ2-3|TRBV7-3|TRBD1|NA
TGTGCCAGCAGCCGGACAGGGGTGGGCACAGATACGCAGTATTTT
CASSRTGVGTDTQYF
>TRBJ1-4|TRBV5-1|NA|NA
TGCGCCAGCTCATCGGTGGTCGAGGAAAAACTGTTTTTT
CASSSVVEEKLFF
>TRBJ2-3|TRBV12-5|TRBD2|NA
TGTGCTAGTGGTTTGGTACTTGGGGGAGGGAGCACAGATACGCAGTATTTT
CASGLVLGGGSTDTQYF
>TRBJ1-6|TRBV6-5|NA|NA
TGTGCCAGCAGTCAGACAGCTCAACTATTCTCACCCCTCCACTTT
CASSQTAQLFSPLHF
>TRBJ1-1|TRBV24-1|NA|NA
TGTGCCACCAGTGACCTTTCTGGTGAGAACACTGAAGCTTTCTTT
CATSDLSGENTEAFF
>TRBJ2-2|TRBV5-4|NA|NA
TGTGCCAGCAGCCTCCCCCGCAGAGAGGAGCTGTTTTTT
CASSLPRREELFF